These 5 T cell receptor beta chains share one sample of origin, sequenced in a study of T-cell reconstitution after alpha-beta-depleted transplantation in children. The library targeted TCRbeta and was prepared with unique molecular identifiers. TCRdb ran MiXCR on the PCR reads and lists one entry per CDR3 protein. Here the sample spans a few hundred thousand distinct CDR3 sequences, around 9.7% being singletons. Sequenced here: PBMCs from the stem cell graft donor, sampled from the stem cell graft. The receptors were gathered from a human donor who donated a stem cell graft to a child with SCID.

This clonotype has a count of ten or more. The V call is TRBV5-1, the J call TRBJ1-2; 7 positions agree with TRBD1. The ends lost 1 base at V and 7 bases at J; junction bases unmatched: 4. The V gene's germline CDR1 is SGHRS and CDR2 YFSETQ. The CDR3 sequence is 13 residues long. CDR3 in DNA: TGCGCCAGCAGCTTGACAGGGGACTCTGGCTACACCTTC. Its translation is CASSLTGDSGYTF.

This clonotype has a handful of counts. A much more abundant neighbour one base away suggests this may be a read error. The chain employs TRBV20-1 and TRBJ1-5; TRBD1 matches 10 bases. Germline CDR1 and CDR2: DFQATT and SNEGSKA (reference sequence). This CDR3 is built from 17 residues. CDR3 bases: TGCTGTGCCGGGGACAGGGGTCGGAAGTTGAGCAATCAGCCCCAGCATTTT. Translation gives CCAGDRGRKLSNQPQHF.

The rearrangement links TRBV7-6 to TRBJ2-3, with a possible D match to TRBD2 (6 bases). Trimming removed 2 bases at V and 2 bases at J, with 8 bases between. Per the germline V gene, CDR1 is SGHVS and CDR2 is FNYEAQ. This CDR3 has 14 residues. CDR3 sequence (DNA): TGTGCCAGCAGCTTACGCGGGGTCACAGATACGCAGTATTTT. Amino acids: CASSLRGVTDTQYF.

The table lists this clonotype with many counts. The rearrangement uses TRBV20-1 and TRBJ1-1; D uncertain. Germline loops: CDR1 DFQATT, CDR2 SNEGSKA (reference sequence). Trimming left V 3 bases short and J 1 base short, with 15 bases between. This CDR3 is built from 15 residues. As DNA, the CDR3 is TGCAGTGCTAGGTTACCGGGCCCGGCGAACACTGAAGCTTTCTTT. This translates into CSARLPGPANTEAFF.

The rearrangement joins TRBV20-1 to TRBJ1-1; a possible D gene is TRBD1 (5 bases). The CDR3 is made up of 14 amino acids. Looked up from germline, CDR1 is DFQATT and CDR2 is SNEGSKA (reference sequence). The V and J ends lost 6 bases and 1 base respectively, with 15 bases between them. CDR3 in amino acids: CSAALGQPNTEAFF. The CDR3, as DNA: TGCAGTGCCGCGTTGGGGCAGCCGAACACTGAAGCTTTCTTT.